The source of this T cell receptor beta chain is a study of response to subunit inactivated influenza vaccine. Study outcomes and limitations: There was a suggestion from the authors that each seasonal influenza vaccination recruits few new T cells.

CDR3 length: 15 amino acids. V was pared by 2 bases and J by 4 bases, with 12 bases between. The germline gives CDR1 DFQATT, CDR2 SNEGSKA (reference sequence). This clonotype occurred many times. Its antigen is as yet unknown. From the RT-PCR reads, TCRdb called clonotypes with MiXCR, one entry per CDR3 protein. Found here are about 530,000 distinct CDR3 sequences, over 10% of them singletons; the top ten hold about an eighth. This TCR was sampled from a man aged 50 to 59 who received an inactivated influenza vaccine. This specimen consisted of PBMCs from blood, obtained 45 days after vaccination. This rearrangement joins TRBV20-1 to TRBJ1-6; D not resolved. The chain's CDR3 is CSARLGSSYNSPLHF. As DNA, the CDR3 is TGCAGTGCTAGACTAGGCAGTAGTTATAATTCACCCCTCCACTTT.